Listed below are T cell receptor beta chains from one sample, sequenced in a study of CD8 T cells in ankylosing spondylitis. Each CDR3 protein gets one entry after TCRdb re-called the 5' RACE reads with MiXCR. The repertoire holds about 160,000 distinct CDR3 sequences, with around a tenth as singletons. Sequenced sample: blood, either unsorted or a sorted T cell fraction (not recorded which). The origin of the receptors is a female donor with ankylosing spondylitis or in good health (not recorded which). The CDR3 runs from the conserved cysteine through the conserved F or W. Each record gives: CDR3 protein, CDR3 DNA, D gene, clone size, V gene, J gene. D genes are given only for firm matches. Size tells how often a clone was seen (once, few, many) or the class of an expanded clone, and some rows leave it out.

CDR3: CAISESGANEQFF
DNA: TGTGCCATCAGTGAGTCAGGGGCGAATGAGCAGTTCTTC
D: .
size: few
V: TRBV10-3
J: TRBJ2-1

CDR3: CSVTEDGQKNTGELFF
DNA: TGCAGCGTTACAGAGGATGGACAGAAGAACACCGGGGAGCTGTTTTTT
D: .
size: many
V: TRBV29-1
J: TRBJ2-2

CDR3: CASSSGASLSYEQYF
DNA: TGCGCCAGCAGCTCAGGGGCTAGCCTTTCCTACGAGCAGTACTTC
D: .
size: few
V: TRBV4-3
J: TRBJ2-7

CDR3: CATSDLRGGSRYNEQFF
DNA: TGTGCCACCAGTGATTTGCGGGGCGGGAGCCGCTACAATGAGCAGTTCTTC
D: TRBD2
size: few
V: TRBV24-1
J: TRBJ2-1

CDR3: CASKDSSGNTIYF
DNA: TGTGCCAGCAAGGACAGCTCTGGAAACACCATATATTTT
D: .
size: few
V: TRBV6-5
J: TRBJ1-3

CDR3: CASSESWGYTEAFF
DNA: TGTGCCAGCAGTGAGAGCTGGGGCTACACTGAAGCTTTCTTT
D: .
size: few
V: TRBV6-2/TRBV6-3
J: TRBJ1-1

CDR3: CASSQDGISGGFTDTQYF
DNA: TGTGCCAGCAGCCAAGATGGGATCTCCGGAGGGTTTACCGATACGCAGTATTTT
D: .
size: many
V: TRBV14
J: TRBJ2-3

CDR3: CASSRDFQETQYF
DNA: TGTGCCAGCAGTCGGGACTTCCAAGAGACCCAGTACTTC
D: .
size: few
V: TRBV2
J: TRBJ2-5

CDR3: CSVEPLKGGDYEQYF
DNA: TGCAGCGTTGAACCTCTCAAAGGTGGGGATTACGAGCAGTACTTC
D: .
size: many
V: TRBV29-1
J: TRBJ2-7

CDR3: CASSLDQGAGTEAFF
DNA: TGCGCCAGCAGCTTGGACCAGGGGGCGGGGACTGAAGCTTTCTTT
D: TRBD1
size: few
V: TRBV5-1
J: TRBJ1-1

CDR3: CASSRLQGTQYF
DNA: TGTGCCAGCAGTCGACTCCAGGGTACGCAGTATTTT
D: .
size: few
V: TRBV21-1
J: TRBJ2-3

CDR3: CASSSHRWDRGNHGYGYTF
DNA: TGTGCCAGCAGCTCCCATAGGTGGGACAGGGGGAATCATGGCTATGGCTACACCTTC
D: TRBD1
size: .
V: TRBV9
J: TRBJ1-2

CDR3: CSVARDITDGYTF
DNA: TGCAGCGTTGCCCGAGACATAACGGATGGCTACACCTTC
D: .
size: medium-sized
V: TRBV29-1
J: TRBJ1-2

CDR3: CASSSGTGGNEKLFF
DNA: TGCGCCAGCAGCTCCGGGACAGGGGGGAATGAAAAACTGTTTTTT
D: TRBD1
size: many
V: TRBV4-3
J: TRBJ1-4

CDR3: CASSSTRQEGRHQPQHF
DNA: TGTGCCAGCAGTTCTACCCGACAGGAGGGCCGTCATCAGCCCCAGCATTTT
D: .
size: .
V: TRBV28
J: TRBJ1-5

CDR3: CASSQTGTGYYEQYF
DNA: TGCGCCAGCAGCCAAACCGGGACAGGTTATTACGAGCAGTACTTC
D: TRBD1
size: many
V: TRBV4-1
J: TRBJ2-7

CDR3: CATSGRDFFTDTQYF
DNA: TGTGCCACCAGCGGACGGGACTTCTTCACAGATACGCAGTATTTT
D: .
size: many
V: TRBV15
J: TRBJ2-3

CDR3: CASRQRNLSGYTF
DNA: TGTGCCAGCAGACAGAGGAACCTTAGTGGCTACACCTTC
D: .
size: many
V: TRBV5-5
J: TRBJ1-2

CDR3: CASSPTLDSGNEQFF
DNA: TGTGCTAGCAGCCCCACTCTAGATAGCGGCAATGAGCAGTTCTTC
D: .
size: .
V: TRBV7-7
J: TRBJ2-1

CDR3: CASSPSGTSGYNEQFF
DNA: TGTGCCAGCAGCCCTTCCGGGACTAGCGGTTACAATGAGCAGTTCTTC
D: TRBD2
size: .
V: TRBV5-8
J: TRBJ2-1

CDR3: CASSPGSIYGYTF
DNA: TGTGCCAGCTCACCAGGGTCCATCTATGGCTACACCTTC
D: .
size: many
V: TRBV18
J: TRBJ1-2

CDR3: CASSPPSGGYGYTF
DNA: TGCGCCAGCAGCCCCCCCTCTGGGGGCTATGGCTACACCTTC
D: .
size: few
V: TRBV4-3
J: TRBJ1-2

CDR3: CASSLGRSYEQYF
DNA: TGTGCCAGCAGTTTGGGCAGGAGCTACGAGCAGTACTTC
D: .
size: many
V: TRBV12-3/TRBV12-4
J: TRBJ2-7

CDR3: CASSPDRGFNTGELFF
DNA: TGTGCCAGCAGTCCCGACAGGGGCTTCAACACCGGGGAGCTGTTTTTT
D: TRBD1
size: .
V: TRBV28
J: TRBJ2-2

CDR3: CAGGGVESMNTEAFF
DNA: TGTGCCGGTGGAGGGGTAGAGAGCATGAACACTGAAGCTTTCTTT
D: .
size: .
V: TRBV30
J: TRBJ1-1

CDR3: CATSPGRGGYEQYF
DNA: TGTGCCACCAGCCCGGGACGGGGAGGTTATGAGCAGTACTTC
D: .
size: few
V: TRBV15
J: TRBJ2-7